One sample yielded the 19 T cell receptor beta chains listed below, sequenced in a study of T-cell reconstitution after alpha-beta-depleted transplantation in children. For TCRbeta, the library was prepared with unique molecular identifiers. Each CDR3 protein is one row after TCRdb ran MiXCR on the PCR reads. The data show 170,000 or so distinct CDR3 sequences, with 6.5% to 7.5% seen just once and 3% held by the top ten. This sample comprised PBMCs from the stem cell graft donor, obtained from the stem cell graft. The receptors were gathered from a human donor who donated a stem cell graft to a child with Wiskott-Aldrich syndrome.

Concerning this clonotype itself: Since a much larger clone is just one base distant, this may be a read error. The gene calls are TRBV5-1 and TRBJ2-5; no definite D call. The CDR3 runs 14 residues. CDR1 is SGHRS and CDR2 is YFSETQ in the germline V gene. V lost 4 bases, J lost 3 bases, and 13 bases lay in between. CDR3 sequence (DNA): TGCGCCAGCAGCACGGTGTGGGGAAAAGAGACCCAGTACTTC. This codes for CASSTVWGKETQYF.

In its sample, this clonotype was seen many times. The chain uses TRBV12-3 or TRBV12-4 and TRBJ2-1; 8 bases match TRBD1. This CDR3 is 14 amino acids long. The ends lost 3 bases at V and 4 bases at J; junction bases unmatched: 2. The CDR3 is CASSFRTGYNEQFF. Here the CDR3 DNA reads TGTGCCAGCAGTTTCCGGACAGGGTACAATGAGCAGTTCTTC.

This clonotype was detected many times. This sequence joins TRBV12-5 and TRBJ2-6; 9 bases line up with TRBD1. With 0 bases clipped from V and 3 bases from J, the junction kept 9 bases outside the gene matches. Germline loops: CDR1 LGHNT, CDR2 FRNRAP. CDR3 size: 19 residues. CDR3 nucleotides: TGTGCTAGTGGTTTGGTCTCCGGGACAGGGCTGAATGGGGCCAACGTCCTGACTTTC. Translation: CASGLVSGTGLNGANVLTF. The full variable domain, rest sourced from reference TRBV12-5 and TRBJ2-6, is DARVTQTPRHKVTEMGQEVTMRCQPILGHNTVFWYRQTMMQGLELLAYFRNRAPLDDSGMPKDRFSAEMPDATLATLKIQPSEPRDSAVYFCASGLVSGTGLNGANVLTFGAGSRLTVL.

At least ten counts were recorded for this clonotype. The chain joins TRBV18 to TRBJ2-3; a weak D match, TRBD2 (6 bases). Germline V lookup: CDR1 KGHSH, CDR2 LQKENI. The CDR3 loop spans 16 amino acids. V was pared by 1 base and J by 0 bases, with 11 bases between. In DNA form, the CDR3 reads TGTGCCAGCTCACCACTCCCCGGGACTAGCACAGATACGCAGTATTTT. Its protein product is CASSPLPGTSTDTQYF. The full variable domain, with the rest looked up from reference TRBV18 and TRBJ2-3, is NAGVMQNPRHLVRRRGQEARLRCSPMKGHSHVYWYRQLPEEGLKFMVYLQKENIIDESGMPKERFSAEFPKEGPSILRIQQVVRGDSAAYFCASSPLPGTSTDTQYFGPGTRLTVL.

The CDR3 is CASKQRMDRGNEQFF. The CDR3 DNA is TGTGCCAGCAAGCAGAGAATGGACAGGGGAAATGAGCAGTTCTTC. The chain employs TRBV27 and TRBJ2-1; 9 positions match TRBD1. The CDR3 length is 15 residues. CDR1 and CDR2 from the germline V gene are MNHEY and SMNVEV (reference sequence). J gave up 7 bases and V 7 bases, and 11 bases lay outside the gene matches.

This clonotype was counted many times. The J gene is TRBJ2-1, the V gene TRBV18, with a weak D call TRBD2 (7 bases). V lost 5 bases and J 8 bases, leaving 19 bases between the germline ends. The germline gives CDR1 KGHSH, CDR2 LQKENI. This CDR3 is built from 15 residues. CDR3 nucleotides: TGTGCCAGCTCAGCCCTGGGGGGGGCCAGAGATGAGCAGTTCTTC. Translation: CASSALGGARDEQFF.

In its sample, this clonotype was seen many times. V is TRBV7-8 and J is TRBJ1-2; no definite D call. The CDR3 sequence is 14 residues long. The V gene's germline CDR1 is SGHVS and CDR2 FQNEAQ. The V end was cut by 1 base, the J end by 4 bases, with 10 bases between. As DNA, the CDR3 is TGTGCCAGCAGCTTAGAGGGTTGGACCTATGGCTACACCTTC. This gives the protein CASSLEGWTYGYTF.

This clonotype has more than one count but fewer than ten. The chain employs TRBV18 and TRBJ1-6; D call uncertain. Germline-derived CDR1 and CDR2 are KGHSH and LQKENI. V was cut by 3 bases and J by 5 bases, with 5 bases left in between. The CDR3 contains 13 residues. The CDR3 DNA sequence: TGTGCCAGCTCACCTACAGATAATTCACCCCTCCACTTT. It translates to CASSPTDNSPLHF.

This clonotype was seen repeatedly, ten times or more. J is TRBJ2-5 and V is TRBV6-2 or TRBV6-3; D is ambiguous. CDR1 is MNHEY, CDR2 SVGEGT, per germline. The V and J ends lost 4 bases and 5 bases respectively, with 5 bases between them. CDR3 length equals 11 residues. CDR3 sequence: CASSSVETQYF. Written as DNA, the CDR3 is TGTGCCAGCAGTTCAGTCGAGACCCAGTACTTC.

The chain uses TRBV5-1 and TRBJ2-6; a possible D gene is TRBD2 (5 bases). The V end was cut by 1 base, the J end by 0 bases, with 5 bases between. The CDR3 consists of 15 residues. Germline loops: CDR1 SGHRS, CDR2 YFSETQ. CDR3 loop: CASSLRDSGANVLTF. The DNA of the CDR3 is TGCGCCAGCAGCTTGCGGGACTCTGGGGCCAACGTCCTGACTTTC.

This clonotype was seen repeatedly, ten times or more. The chain links TRBV6-5 to TRBJ2-7; D perhaps matches TRBD2 (6 bases). V lost 2 bases and J lost 7, with 18 bases in between. Germline V gives CDR1 MNHEY, CDR2 SVGAGI. The CDR3 length is 15 residues. The CDR3, as DNA: TGTGCCAGCAGTTACGCTCCTAGCGAGGGCTATGAGCAGTACTTC. This codes for CASSYAPSEGYEQYF.

V and J are TRBV14 and TRBJ2-1, with D perhaps given as TRBD1 or TRBD2 (6 bases each). Trimming took 5 bases from V and 0 from J, leaving 17 bases between them. CDR3 size: 17 residues. Germline CDR1 reads SGHDN; CDR2 reads FVKESK. CDR3 bases: TGTGCCAGCAGCTCTCGAGGGGGACTCAACTCCTACAATGAGCAGTTCTTC. This sequence encodes CASSSRGGLNSYNEQFF.

This clonotype occurred a few times. This chain uses TRBV11-2 with TRBJ2-7, with D hard to call. Per germline, CDR1 SGHAT and CDR2 FQNNGV. Trimming pared 3 bases from V and 0 bases from J, leaving 6 bases between. This CDR3 region has 13 residues. The CDR3 sequence is CASSFSSSYEQYF. Written as DNA, the CDR3 is TGTGCCAGCAGCTTTAGTAGCTCCTACGAGCAGTACTTC.

The chain joins TRBV28 to TRBJ1-1, with D hard to call. Germline CDR1 MDHEN, CDR2 SYDVKM. The CDR3 runs to 11 residues. Trimming cost V 7 bases and J 1 base, with 4 bases left between them. The CDR3 protein is CASTENTEAFF. The DNA of the CDR3 is TGTGCCAGCACGGAGAACACTGAAGCTTTCTTT.

In this sample, this clonotype turned up many times. V is TRBV5-1 and J is TRBJ1-3, with 7 bases matching TRBD1. Germline V gene lookup returns CDR1 SGHRS and CDR2 YFSETQ. V was clipped by 4 bases and J by 7 bases; unmatched bases: 5. This CDR3 has 13 amino acids. CDR3 in DNA: TGCGCCAGCAGCGGACAGGAGGTCAACACCATATATTTT. It is translated as CASSGQEVNTIYF.

This clonotype was observed many times. The V call is TRBV7-8, the J call TRBJ1-2; 9 bases fit TRBD1. Per the germline V gene, CDR1 is SGHVS and CDR2 is FQNEAQ. V dropped 1 base and J dropped 8; count of bases not matched to a gene: 5. The CDR3 length is 14 residues. The CDR3 loop reads CASSLDGTGYGYTF. CDR3 in DNA: TGTGCCAGCAGCTTAGACGGGACAGGGTACGGCTACACCTTC.

This clonotype was picked up many times. This chain links TRBV20-1 with TRBJ2-1; D is unclear. This CDR3 comprises 13 residues. Trimming removed 0 bases from V and 10 bases from J, with 13 bases in between. Germline-derived CDR1 and CDR2 are DFQATT and SNEGSKA (reference sequence). The CDR3 coding sequence is TGCAGTGCTAGAGAGGTTGTCGAAAAAGAGCAGTTCTTC. Protein sequence: CSAREVVEKEQFF.

The rearrangement joins TRBV7-7 to TRBJ2-5, with D perhaps matching TRBD2 (6 bases). This CDR3 is 15 amino acids long. The V and J ends lost 5 bases and 0 bases respectively, with 13 bases between them. From germline, CDR1 is SSHAT and CDR2 FNYEAQ (reference sequence). The CDR3 sequence is CASSPLGTHQETQYF. The CDR3 DNA follows: TGTGCCAGCAGCCCGTTGGGGACTCACCAAGAGACCCAGTACTTC.

In this sample, this clonotype turned up many times. In DNA, the CDR3 is TGCGCCAGCAGCCAAGTCATGGCACAATCACAGGGATCGATCGGCTACACCTTC. This translates into CASSQVMAQSQGSIGYTF. The chain joins TRBV4-3 to TRBJ1-2, with a possible D match to TRBD1 (6 bases). The CDR3 sequence is 18 residues long. Trimming cost V 1 base and J 8 bases, with 26 bases left between them. Germline loops: CDR1 LGHNA, CDR2 YSLEER.